Below are 9 T cell receptor beta chains sequenced from a single sample in a study of regulatory T cells in long-lasting Graves disease. The time point was: newly diagnosed GD, antithyroid drugs for less than 3 months. PBMC-derived RNA was used for the TCR library. iRepertoire HTBI primers and Arm-PCR of CDR3 regions built TCR beta libraries. From the multiplex PCR reads, TCRdb called clonotypes with MiXCR, one entry per CDR3 protein. The data show 550,000 to 700,000 distinct CDR3 sequences, about 16% seen once. These sequences were also reported in another study, on T cells in Graves' hyperthyroidism and ophthalmopathy.

The input for sequencing was peripheral blood mononuclear cells (PBMCs), taken at new diagnosis, from a patient treated with antithyroid drugs. These receptors were collected from a man aged 18 to 29 with Graves disease.

This clonotype has ten or more counts. CDR3 DNA: TGTGCCAGCAGTCCTGGCAAACTAGCGGGAGGGTACGCGCAAGAGACCCAGTACTTC. Its translation is CASSPGKLAGGYAQETQYF. V gene TRBV28 combines with J gene TRBJ2-5; 13 bases match TRBD2. From germline, CDR1 is MDHEN and CDR2 SYDVKM. The CDR3 consists of 19 residues. Trimming took 5 bases from V and 2 from J; bases not matched to a gene: 14.

J is TRBJ2-7 and V is TRBV7-2, with 10 bases matching TRBD2. V lost 5 bases, J lost 3 bases, and 13 bases stayed unmatched. This CDR3 is 17 amino acids long. Germline values: CDR1 SGHTA, CDR2 FQGNSA. The CDR3 DNA sequence: TGTGCCAGCAGCCCCTGGGTTCCTAGCGGGAGTCACTACGAGCAGTACTTC. Its protein is CASSPWVPSGSHYEQYF.

The chain links TRBV19 to TRBJ1-1, with 7 bases identical to TRBD1. After removal of 10 bases from V and 0 bases from J, the junction contained 8 bases not matched to a gene. CDR1 is LNHDA and CDR2 is SQIVND in the germline V gene (reference sequence). This CDR3 is 14 amino acids long. The CDR3, as DNA: TGTGCCACCACGCGGACAGGCCTGAACACTGAAGCTTTCTTT. It yields the protein CATTRTGLNTEAFF.

Comment on this clonotype: A far larger clone lies a single base away; this is likely a read error. V is TRBV28 and J is TRBJ2-7, with D tentatively TRBD1 (6 bases). Between the trimmed V and J ends, which lost 9 bases and 7 bases, there was a span of 25 bases. The CDR3 contains 15 residues. Germline V gives CDR1 MDHEN, CDR2 SYDVKM. The CDR3 sequence: CASLGTGHPYNEQYF. CDR3 nucleotide sequence: TGTGCCAGTCTCGGTACGGGACACCCCTACAATGAGCAGTACTTC.

This clonotype was counted ten times or more. The gene calls are TRBV12-3 or TRBV12-4 and TRBJ2-5; no definite D call. Trimming removed 2 bases from V and 3 bases from J, with 7 bases in between. There are 13 residues in the CDR3. The CDR3 region has the DNA TGTGCCAGCAGTTTATTTTCGAAAGAGACCCAGTACTTC. This translates into CASSLFSKETQYF.

This clonotype was seen only a few times. With a much larger clone just one base away, this may be a read error. V and J are TRBV5-1 and TRBJ1-1, with 7 bases matching TRBD1. CDR1 and CDR2 from the germline V gene are SGHRS and YFSETQ. The CDR3 length is 13 residues. The CDR3 spells CASSLAQGVAASF. As DNA, the CDR3 is TGCGCCAGCAGCTTGGCGCAGGGGGTAGCGGCTTCCTTT.

This clonotype was detected many times. The rearrangement joins TRBV7-3 to TRBJ2-3; TRBD2 matches 13 bases. Germline loops: CDR1 SGHTA, CDR2 FQGTGA. The CDR3 extends over 16 amino acids. Germline trimming cut 5 bases from V and 4 bases from J; bases unmatched to any gene: 6. The CDR3 coding sequence is TGTGCCAGCAGCACAGGACTAGCGGGAGTATCAGATACGCAGTATTTT. This gives the protein CASSTGLAGVSDTQYF. Combining the CDR3 with reference TRBV7-3 and TRBJ2-3 gives the whole variable domain GAGVSQTPSNKVTEKGKYVELRCDPISGHTALYWYRQSLGQGPEFLIYFQGTGAADDSGLPNDRFFAVRPEGSVSTLKIQRTERGDSAVYLCASSTGLAGVSDTQYFGPGTRLTVL.

This clonotype was counted many times. The chain has TRBV20-1 and TRBJ2-4; the match to TRBD2 covers 8 bases. With V trimmed by 0 bases and J by 0 bases, 10 bases remained unmatched. Germline V gene data show CDR1 as DFQATT and CDR2 as SNEGSKA (reference sequence). The CDR3 consists of 18 residues. The CDR3 sequence is CSARDELAEYLAKNIQYF. The CDR3 bases are TGCAGTGCTAGAGATGAACTAGCGGAGTACCTAGCCAAAAACATTCAGTACTTC.

This clonotype turned up a few times. V and J are TRBV7-8 and TRBJ2-1; no definite D call. Germline CDR1 is SGHVS and CDR2 is FQNEAQ. The CDR3 length is 15 residues. V was trimmed by 6 bases and J by 7 bases, leaving 19 bases between them. CDR3 sequence (DNA): TGTGCCAGCAGTGGGCAGGAGATCCCTAGTAATGAGCAGTTCTTC. It codes for CASSGQEIPSNEQFF. The entire variable domain, with the rest obtained from reference TRBV7-8 and TRBJ2-1, is as follows: GAGVSQSPRYKVAKRGQDVALRCDPISGHVSLFWYQQALGQGPEFLTYFQNEAQLDKSGLPSDRFFAERPEGSVSTLKIQRTQQEDSAVYLCASSGQEIPSNEQFFGPGTRLTVL.